The 25 T cell receptor beta chains below were found in one sample sequenced in a study of blood T cells in healthy people across ages. Using a J-beta primer mix together with a sample-barcoded 5' primer, a second PCR was run for roughly 6 to 11 cycles. TCRdb called the 5' RACE reads again in MiXCR, with one record for every CDR3 protein. This sample has about 1,000,000 distinct CDR3 sequences, with roughly 45% found just once. Material for sequencing was blood. These receptors originate from a woman aged 55-70 years in good health.

The chain carries TRBV6-5 and TRBJ2-7; perhaps TRBD1 as D (6 bases). Germline V gene lookup returns CDR1 MNHEY and CDR2 SVGAGI. This CDR3 has 14 residues. V lost 6 bases and J lost 2, with 14 bases in between. The CDR3 region is CASSPMGAAYEQYF. CDR3 sequence (DNA): TGTGCCAGCAGCCCGATGGGGGCAGCCTACGAGCAGTACTTC.

This chain uses TRBV6-5 with TRBJ2-7; 8 positions agree with TRBD1. CDR1 is MNHEY and CDR2 is SVGAGI in the germline V gene. The CDR3 is 14 residues long. J gave up 5 bases and V 4 bases, and 7 bases lay outside the gene matches. For the CDR3, the DNA is TGTGCCAGCAGTTTCGGGACAGGAAAGGACGAGCAGTACTTC. Protein sequence: CASSFGTGKDEQYF.

The V gene is TRBV9, the J gene TRBJ2-4, with no clear D. V shed 0 bases and J shed 13 bases, with 17 bases lying between them. The CDR3 contains 14 residues. The germline V gene has CDR1 SGDLS and CDR2 YYNGEE. The CDR3 loop reads CASSVDLLGLDQYF. The CDR3 DNA reads as TGTGCCAGCAGCGTAGACCTTCTGGGCTTAGACCAGTACTTC.

CDR3 loop: CSASDEKLFF. CDR3 bases: TGCAGCGCTTCGGATGAAAAACTGTTTTTT. The chain uses TRBV29-1 and TRBJ1-4; D not certain. The germline V gene has CDR1 SQVTM and CDR2 ANQGSEA. The CDR3 length is 10 residues. The ends were cut back, 7 bases at V and 6 bases at J, with 6 bases in the middle.

Comments on this clonotype: An end of the junction does not agree with germline; a read error may underlie this. V usage is TRBV3-1 and J usage is TRBJ2-3, with D possibly matching TRBD2 (6 bases). The CDR3 consists of 15 residues. Germline CDR1 and CDR2: LGHDT and YNNKEL (reference sequence). CDR3 nucleotide sequence: TGTGCCGGCAGCCAAGGAGGGCCGAGGACAGATACGCAGTATTTT. This gives the protein CAGSQGGPRTDTQYF.

V and J are TRBV20-1 and TRBJ2-7; 10 nucleotides match TRBD2. The J segment lost 7 bases and the V segment lost 3 bases, leaving 6 bases of the junction unmatched. CDR3 size: 13 residues. From germline, CDR1 is DFQATT and CDR2 SNEGSKA (reference sequence). This CDR3 reads CSARKLAGREQYF. The CDR3 DNA sequence: TGCAGTGCTAGGAAACTAGCGGGAAGAGAGCAGTACTTC.

This clonotype has just a few counts. In DNA, the CDR3 is TGTGCCAGCAGTTACTCGCGGGACCCCACAGATACGCAGTATTTT. It codes for CASSYSRDPTDTQYF. The rearrangement joins TRBV6-6 to TRBJ2-3; D perhaps matches TRBD2 (6 bases). With 0 bases removed from V and 2 bases from J, the gap between germline ends came to 9 bases. CDR1 and CDR2 (germline): MNHNY, SVGAGI (reference sequence). The CDR3 totals 15 residues.

This chain joins TRBV28 and TRBJ2-4, with D possibly being TRBD2 (8 bases). Germline lookup yields CDR1 MDHEN and CDR2 SYDVKM. The CDR3 runs to 19 residues. V lost 5 bases, J lost 0 bases, and 23 bases lay in between. The CDR3, as DNA: TGTGCCAGCAGTCAACCGGGACAGACTAGCGAGATAGCCAAAAACATTCAGTACTTC. Protein: CASSQPGQTSEIAKNIQYF.

The rearrangement joins TRBV3-1 to TRBJ1-6, with D maybe TRBD1 (5 bases). This CDR3 region has 19 residues. V lost 1 base and J 0 bases, leaving 16 bases between the germline ends. The germline V gene encodes CDR1 LGHDT and CDR2 YNNKEL (reference sequence). DNA for the CDR3: TGTGCCAGCAGCCAAGGTCGCGCCACAGGATACTCCTATAATTCACCCCTCCACTTT. Translating gives CASSQGRATGYSYNSPLHF.

This chain links TRBV5-1 with TRBJ2-1; 8 bases fit TRBD1. This CDR3 has 16 amino acids. From germline, CDR1 is SGHRS and CDR2 YFSETQ. After removal of 4 bases from V and 5 bases from J, the junction contained 11 bases not matched to a gene. CDR3 residues: CASSGRTGGSHNEQFF. For the CDR3, the DNA is TGCGCCAGCAGCGGACGAACAGGGGGTTCCCACAATGAGCAGTTCTTC.

This clonotype was found a few times. The J gene is TRBJ1-4, the V gene TRBV12-3 or TRBV12-4; a possible D gene is TRBD1 (5 bases). CDR3 size: 14 residues. Between the trimmed V and J ends, which lost 3 bases and 3 bases, there was a span of 8 bases. The chain's CDR3 is CASSLAGSNEKLFF. CDR3 coding DNA: TGTGCCAGCAGTTTGGCAGGGTCTAATGAAAAACTGTTTTTT.

This clonotype showed up just a few times. The chain couples TRBV6-5 to TRBJ1-2; the D gene is possibly TRBD1 (5 bases). The V gene's germline CDR1 is MNHEY and CDR2 SVGAGI. CDR3 length: 13 residues. V was pared by 3 bases and J by 4 bases, with 9 bases between. The CDR3 region has the DNA TGTGCCAGCAGTTATTCACAGGCCTATGGCTACACCTTC. Protein product: CASSYSQAYGYTF.

The CDR3 sequence: CASSLAGRSSGNTIYF. The CDR3 DNA sequence: TGTGCCAGCAGCTTAGCTGGACGGAGCTCTGGAAACACCATATATTTT. The V and J genes are TRBV7-9 and TRBJ1-3; D is undetermined. Germline assignment: CDR1 SEHNR and CDR2 FQNEAQ (reference sequence). The CDR3 runs 16 residues. V lost 0 bases and J 0 bases, leaving 9 bases between the germline ends.

The chain carries TRBV20-1 and TRBJ2-3; D might be TRBD2 (6 bases). In germline, CDR1 is DFQATT, CDR2 SNEGSKA (reference sequence). The V gene lost 6 bases and the J gene lost 1 base, with 20 bases spanning the gap. The CDR3 length is 16 residues. CDR3 residues: CSASRLRASGTDTQYF. DNA of the CDR3: TGCAGTGCCAGTCGTCTGCGGGCTAGCGGCACAGATACGCAGTATTTT.

This clonotype was seen more than once but under ten times. J is TRBJ2-1 and V is TRBV11-3, with TRBD2 identical over 7 bases. The CDR3 is made up of 15 amino acids. Germline values: CDR1 SGHNT, CDR2 YENEEA. The V segment lost 1 base and the J segment 4 bases; nucleotides outside the gene matches: 4. The CDR3 DNA sequence: TGTGCCAGCAGCTTAGCGGCTAGCGGATACAATGAGCAGTTCTTC. The encoded protein is CASSLAASGYNEQFF.

The rearrangement joins TRBV6-6 to TRBJ2-1, with 9 bases lining up with TRBD2. Trimming cost V 5 bases and J 6 bases; bases outside gene matches: 11. The CDR3 runs 16 residues. Germline assignment: CDR1 MNHNY and CDR2 SVGAGI (reference sequence). The CDR3 loop reads CASSKIRAGGLNEQFF. Here the CDR3 DNA reads TGTGCCAGCAGTAAAATTCGAGCGGGAGGACTCAATGAGCAGTTCTTC.

This clonotype was found many times. V gene TRBV29-1 combines with J gene TRBJ2-1; TRBD1 might be the D (5 bases). CDR1 is SQVTM and CDR2 is ANQGSEA in the germline V gene. The V and J ends lost 3 bases and 7 bases respectively, with 16 bases between them. This CDR3 has 14 amino acids. The chain's CDR3 is CSVDKAGIDNEQFF. For the CDR3, the DNA is TGCAGCGTTGATAAGGCAGGGATCGATAATGAGCAGTTCTTC.

The chain has TRBV28 and TRBJ1-2; unclear D gene. Trimming stripped 6 bases from V and 8 bases from J, with 13 bases between. CDR1 and CDR2 (germline): MDHEN, SYDVKM. The CDR3 length is 12 residues. The CDR3 DNA is TGTGCCAGCAGGCAGACTCTTAGAGGCTACACCTTC. Protein product: CASRQTLRGYTF.

This clonotype has a single count. The J gene is TRBJ2-2, the V gene TRBV5-1; 8 bases line up with TRBD1. The CDR3 spans 16 residues. Germline loops: CDR1 SGHRS, CDR2 YFSETQ. The V segment lost 0 bases and the J segment 4 bases; nucleotides outside the gene matches: 5. CDR3 region: CASSLDGQGSTGELFF. The CDR3 region has the DNA TGCGCCAGCAGCTTGGATGGACAGGGCAGCACCGGGGAGCTGTTTTTT.

This clonotype has just one count. V usage is TRBV12-3 or TRBV12-4 and J usage is TRBJ2-5; 11 nucleotides line up with TRBD1. The junction had 6 bases not matched to a gene; V was cut back by 5 bases and J by 10 bases. The CDR3 is made up of 13 amino acids. CDR3 sequence reads: CASSRGTGGGQYF. The CDR3 DNA follows: TGTGCCAGCAGTCGCGGGACAGGGGGGGGCCAGTACTTC.

The chain uses TRBV9 and TRBJ2-5; 12 bases fit TRBD1. The CDR3 runs 15 residues. Germline V gene lookup returns CDR1 SGDLS and CDR2 YYNGEE. V was pared by 5 bases and J by 5 bases, with 7 bases of the junction left unmatched. CDR3 loop: CASSGTGGPTETQYF. For the CDR3, the DNA is TGTGCCAGCAGTGGGACAGGGGGCCCCACGGAGACCCAGTACTTC.

The chain links TRBV12-3 or TRBV12-4 to TRBJ2-6; 10 bases are shared with TRBD1. There are 17 residues in the CDR3. Germline trimming cut 5 bases from V and 1 base from J; bases unmatched to any gene: 5. CDR3 loop: CASSIGDRGSGANVLTF. In DNA, the CDR3 is TGTGCCAGCAGTATAGGGGACAGGGGATCTGGGGCCAACGTCCTGACTTTC.

In regard to this clonotype: At one of its ends the junction is not consistent with the germline gene, which may arise from a read error. The chain combines TRBV2 with TRBJ1-2, with D possibly matching TRBD1 (6 bases). This CDR3 is 12 amino acids long. In germline, CDR1 is SNHLY, CDR2 FYNNEI. The CDR3 nucleotides are TGTGCCGGCAGTGACCCAGGGGCTGGCTACACCTTC. Its protein is CAGSDPGAGYTF.

The chain links TRBV6-5 to TRBJ2-7, with 7 bases fitting TRBD1. CDR3 length: 14 amino acids. Looked up from germline, CDR1 is MNHEY and CDR2 is SVGAGI. The trim removed 4 bases at V and 6 bases at J, leaving 9 bases unmatched. The CDR3, as DNA: TGTGCCAGCAGTTCAGGAGACAGGGAGACCGAGCAGTACTTC. Encoded protein: CASSSGDRETEQYF.

The chain has TRBV7-9 and TRBJ2-1; 14 bases are shared with TRBD2. Germline CDR1 reads SEHNR; CDR2 reads FQNEAQ (reference sequence). V trimming: 0 bases; J trimming: 14 bases; junction bases outside the gene matches: 6. CDR3 size: 15 residues. This CDR3 reads CASSLAPTSGRGEFF. The CDR3 nucleotides read TGTGCCAGCAGCTTAGCCCCGACTAGCGGGAGGGGCGAGTTCTTC.